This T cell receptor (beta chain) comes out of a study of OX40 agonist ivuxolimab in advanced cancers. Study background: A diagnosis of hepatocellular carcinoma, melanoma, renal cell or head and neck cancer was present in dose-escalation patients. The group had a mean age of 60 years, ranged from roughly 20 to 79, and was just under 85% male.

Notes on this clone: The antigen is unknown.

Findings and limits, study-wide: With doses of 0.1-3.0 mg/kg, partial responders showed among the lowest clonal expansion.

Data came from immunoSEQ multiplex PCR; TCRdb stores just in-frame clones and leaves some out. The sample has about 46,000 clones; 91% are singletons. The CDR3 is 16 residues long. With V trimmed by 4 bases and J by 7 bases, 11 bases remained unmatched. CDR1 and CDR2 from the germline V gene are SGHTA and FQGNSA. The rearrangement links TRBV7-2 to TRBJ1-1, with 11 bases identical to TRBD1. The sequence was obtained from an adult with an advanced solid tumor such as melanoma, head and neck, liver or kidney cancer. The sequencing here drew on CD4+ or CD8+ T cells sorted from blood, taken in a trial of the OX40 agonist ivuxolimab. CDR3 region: CASSSGQGAAQGEAFF. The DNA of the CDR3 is TGTGCCAGCAGCTCCGGACAGGGGGCGGCCCAGGGTGAAGCTTTCTTT. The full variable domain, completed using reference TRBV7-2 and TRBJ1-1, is GAGVSQSPSNKVTEKGKDVELRCDPISGHTALYWYRQSLGQGLEFLIYFQGNSAPDKSGLPSDRFSAERTGGSVSTLTIQRTQQEDSAVYLCASSSGQGAAQGEAFFGQGTRLTVV.